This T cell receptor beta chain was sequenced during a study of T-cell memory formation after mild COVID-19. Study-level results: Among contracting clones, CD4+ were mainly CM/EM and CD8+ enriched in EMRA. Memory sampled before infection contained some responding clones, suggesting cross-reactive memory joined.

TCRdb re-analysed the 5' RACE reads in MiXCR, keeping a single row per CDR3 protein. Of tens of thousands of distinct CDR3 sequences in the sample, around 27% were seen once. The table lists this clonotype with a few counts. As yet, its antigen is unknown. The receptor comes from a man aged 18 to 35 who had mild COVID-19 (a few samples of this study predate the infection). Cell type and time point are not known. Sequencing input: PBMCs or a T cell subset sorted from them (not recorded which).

CDR3 in DNA: TGTGCCAGCAACCCCGATTTCTCTGGAAACACCATATATTTT. Translation gives CASNPDFSGNTIYF. The chain uses TRBV12-3 or TRBV12-4 and TRBJ1-3; D call uncertain. This CDR3 comprises 14 residues. Deletions cut 7 bases from V and 0 bases from J, with 10 bases between.